This entry features one T cell receptor (beta chain) sequence. The sample originates from a study of blood T cell repertoires in COVID-19. Germline loops: CDR1 SGHNT, CDR2 YENEEA. The CDR3 length is 16 residues. V was pared by 6 bases and J by 0 bases, with 14 bases between. Only in-frame clones appear in the TCRdb table, and some are missing; sequencing was by immunoSEQ multiplex PCR. This sample yields 90,000 to 100,000 clones, of which 89% are seen a single time; about 4.9% belongs to the top ten. The TCR originated in a man aged 55 to 70 with COVID-19, enrolled during active disease. The rearrangement links TRBV11-3 to TRBJ2-2, with D maybe TRBD1 (6 bases). Sequences were obtained from peripheral blood. The CDR3 DNA reads as TGTGCCAGCAGAAGAGGGGGTTTGGCGAACACCGGGGAGCTGTTTTTT. It specifies CASRRGGLANTGELFF.